The 26 T cell receptor beta chains presented below share a single source sample, sequenced in a study of T cell responses to AZD1222 COVID-19 vaccine. Produced via immunoSEQ multiplex PCR; TCRdb's table is partial and in-frame only. Of 150,000 or so clones listed, 91% are singletons. Sequencing was performed on peripheral blood, taken 28 days after the second AZD1222 dose. The source is an adult who received the AZD1222 COVID-19 vaccine.

The chain carries TRBV7-9 and TRBJ2-1; 11 bases align to TRBD1. The trim removed 5 bases at V and 9 bases at J, leaving 12 bases unmatched. Germline CDR1 SEHNR, CDR2 FQNEAQ (reference sequence). The CDR3 spans 16 residues. The CDR3 bases are TGTGCCAGCAGCCCAAGGACAGGGGGCAAAGGGGGTGAGCAGTTCTTC. It yields the protein CASSPRTGGKGGEQFF.

Only a few counts were recorded for this clone. The CDR3 loop is CAISESGDRAGSPLHF. The CDR3 DNA sequence: TGTGCCATCAGTGAGTCCGGGGATCGAGCGGGATCACCCCTCCACTTT. The genes are TRBV10-3 and TRBJ1-6; no clear D. V was trimmed by 0 bases and J by 10 bases, leaving 16 bases between them. Germline V gene data show CDR1 as ENHRY and CDR2 as SYGVKD. The CDR3 covers 16 residues.

The genes are TRBV19 and TRBJ1-1, with D perhaps TRBD1 (5 bases). The V gene lost 5 bases and the J gene lost 4 bases, with 14 bases spanning the gap. CDR3 length: 14 residues. CDR1 and CDR2 from the germline V gene are LNHDA and SQIVND (reference sequence). The CDR3 DNA follows: TGTGCCAGTAGTTTCGACAGCGGGGGCACTGAAGCTTTCTTT. It specifies CASSFDSGGTEAFF.

This clone was seen only once. This CDR3 is CASSLEFNQPQHF. CDR3 nucleotide sequence: TGTGCCAGCAGCTTGGAGTTTAATCAGCCCCAGCATTTT. The chain links TRBV5-6 to TRBJ1-5; D ambiguous. V dropped 0 bases and J dropped 4 bases, with 5 bases sitting between them. The CDR3 spans 13 residues. Germline lookup yields CDR1 SGHDT and CDR2 YYEEEE.

Only one count was recorded for this clone. The chain is built from TRBV5-6 and TRBJ2-1; 12 nucleotides align to TRBD2. Germline assignment: CDR1 SGHDT and CDR2 YYEEEE. The CDR3 is made up of 17 amino acids. J was trimmed by 0 bases and V by 4 bases; bases with no gene match: 5. The CDR3 coding sequence is TGTGCCAGCAGCCACGGACTAGCGGGGTCCTCCTACAATGAGCAGTTCTTC. Protein: CASSHGLAGSSYNEQFF.

This chain links TRBV19 with TRBJ2-3, with unresolved D. Germline CDR1 LNHDA, CDR2 SQIVND (reference sequence). V shed 4 bases and J shed 1 base, with 12 bases lying between them. The CDR3 is 15 residues long. Written as DNA, the CDR3 is TGTGCCAGTAGTACCAACCCGCTGGGCACAGATACGCAGTATTTT. It yields the protein CASSTNPLGTDTQYF.

The chain has TRBV18 and TRBJ1-1; tentative D call: TRBD1 (5 bases). The CDR3 loop spans 15 amino acids. The V gene lost 2 bases and the J gene lost 3 bases, with 13 bases spanning the gap. Germline loops: CDR1 KGHSH, CDR2 LQKENI. The CDR3 nucleotides read TGTGCCAGCTCACCATTCCGGGGCACGGACACTGAAGCTTTCTTT. This codes for CASSPFRGTDTEAFF.

In its sample, this clone was seen a few times. The V gene is TRBV24-1, the J gene TRBJ2-5; D could derive from TRBD1 or TRBD2 (5 bases each). The V end was cut by 4 bases, the J end by 0 bases, with 17 bases between. The CDR3 is made up of 17 amino acids. The germline CDR1 and CDR2 sequences are KGHDR and SFDVKD. For the CDR3, the DNA is TGTGCCACCAGTGACCCAGACCACGGGACGGACCAAGAGACCCAGTACTTC. It codes for CATSDPDHGTDQETQYF.

The chain joins TRBV19 to TRBJ2-2, with 9 bases aligning to TRBD1. Germline V gene sequence: CDR1 LNHDA, CDR2 SQIVND (reference sequence). The junction had 6 bases not matched to a gene; V was cut back by 5 bases and J by 5 bases. This CDR3 is 15 amino acids long. The CDR3, as DNA: TGTGCCAGTAGTGACCGACAGGGGGGGACCGGGGAGCTGTTTTTT. Protein: CASSDRQGGTGELFF.

The chain recombines TRBV6-1 with TRBJ1-2; no firm D call. CDR3 length: 13 residues. Germline values: CDR1 MNHNS, CDR2 SASEGT. Trimming stripped 2 bases from V and 5 bases from J, with 9 bases between. CDR3 sequence reads: CASSENTVYGYTF. CDR3 in DNA: TGTGCCAGCAGTGAAAATACAGTTTATGGCTACACCTTC.

This clone was seen a handful of times. The chain recombines TRBV2 with TRBJ1-4; D might be TRBD1 (5 bases). The CDR3 is made up of 15 amino acids. CDR1 is SNHLY and CDR2 is FYNNEI in the germline V gene. The V end was cut by 5 bases, the J end by 0 bases, with 10 bases between. DNA of the CDR3: TGTGCCAGCAGTAACCAGGGTACAACTAATGAAAAACTGTTTTTT. This translates into CASSNQGTTNEKLFF.

The chain uses TRBV19 and TRBJ2-1, with 12 positions matching TRBD2. The CDR3 sequence is 14 residues long. CDR1 and CDR2 (germline): LNHDA, SQIVND (reference sequence). Unmatched junction bases numbered 7, after V lost 9 bases and J lost 7 bases. CDR3 region: CASTLAGGINEQFF. The CDR3 bases are TGTGCCAGCACACTAGCGGGGGGAATAAATGAGCAGTTCTTC.

The chain is built from TRBV7-3 and TRBJ2-3; TRBD2 agrees at 10 bases. J was trimmed by 1 base and V by 5 bases; bases with no gene match: 15. This CDR3 has 19 amino acids. Germline V lookup: CDR1 SGHTA, CDR2 FQGTGA. CDR3 sequence reads: CASSPRGPRTSGRTDTQYF. Written as DNA, the CDR3 is TGTGCCAGCAGCCCTCGGGGGCCGAGGACTAGCGGTCGCACAGATACGCAGTATTTT.

V gene TRBV18 combines with J gene TRBJ2-3; TRBD2 agrees at 8 bases. Per the germline V gene, CDR1 is KGHSH and CDR2 is LQKENI. The CDR3 sequence is 16 residues long. With V trimmed by 3 bases and J by 0 bases, 5 bases remained unmatched. The CDR3 region is CASSPRLATSTDTQYF. CDR3 bases: TGTGCCAGCTCACCCAGACTAGCGACTAGCACAGATACGCAGTATTTT.

The V gene is TRBV13, the J gene TRBJ2-2, with D possibly TRBD1 on 6 matching bases. Trimming cost V 5 bases and J 2 bases, with 12 bases left between them. The V gene's germline CDR1 is PRHDT and CDR2 FYEKMQ (reference sequence). The CDR3 contains 15 residues. CDR3 loop: CASSKDSENTGELFF. CDR3 nucleotides: TGTGCCAGCAGCAAGGACAGTGAAAACACCGGGGAGCTGTTTTTT.

This chain connects TRBV5-1 to TRBJ2-7, with TRBD1 identical over 10 bases. Unmatched junction bases numbered 11, after V lost 4 bases and J lost 7 bases. Germline V gene lookup returns CDR1 SGHRS and CDR2 YFSETQ. The CDR3 spans 15 residues. This CDR3 is CASSTEGQGNWEQYF. The CDR3 nucleotides read TGCGCCAGCAGCACGGAGGGACAGGGGAACTGGGAGCAGTACTTC.

The V gene is TRBV19, the J gene TRBJ1-2; D gene uncertain. Germline V gives CDR1 LNHDA, CDR2 SQIVND (reference sequence). The V end lost 3 bases, the J end lost 0 bases, and 17 bases lay between the germline ends. The length of the CDR3 is 17 residues. The CDR3 DNA is TGTGCCAGTAGTATGGTTCCCGGGCTCACGTCTAACTATGGCTACACCTTC. This codes for CASSMVPGLTSNYGYTF.

The rearrangement joins TRBV3-1 (or the pseudogene TRBV3-2) to TRBJ2-2; D gene ambiguous. CDR1 and CDR2 from the germline V gene are LGHDT and YNNKEL (reference sequence). The CDR3 contains 13 residues. Trimming took off 0 bases at V and 7 bases at J, with 6 bases between the two ends. CDR3 nucleotide sequence: TGTGCCAGCAGCCAAGATCCCCTCGGGGAGCTGTTTTTT. It yields the protein CASSQDPLGELFF.

V gene TRBV7-9 combines with J gene TRBJ2-2; no clear D gene. The CDR3 has 16 residues. V was pared by 4 bases and J by 0 bases, with 12 bases between. Germline CDR1 SEHNR, CDR2 FQNEAQ (reference sequence). The CDR3 DNA is TGTGCCAGCAGCTCCCCAGATGAGGCGAACACCGGGGAGCTGTTTTTT. Translating it yields CASSSPDEANTGELFF.

The rearrangement uses TRBV7-6 and TRBJ2-2; D possibly corresponds to TRBD2 (6 bases). The germline V and J ends were trimmed by 3 bases and 9 bases, with 14 bases remaining between them. The CDR3 totals 14 residues. The germline V gene has CDR1 SGHVS and CDR2 FNYEAQ. CDR3 region: CASSLGGGDRELFF. CDR3 nucleotides: TGTGCCAGCAGCTTGGGAGGAGGAGACCGGGAGCTGTTTTTT.

V is TRBV11-3 and J is TRBJ2-7, with D possibly being TRBD2 (5 bases). This CDR3 comprises 13 residues. V was clipped by 0 bases and J by 5 bases, with 8 bases between them. CDR1 is SGHNT and CDR2 is YENEEA in the germline V gene. The CDR3 DNA follows: TGTGCCAGCAGCTTAGAGGAGGCCCACGAGCAGTACTTC. Protein product: CASSLEEAHEQYF.

This sequence joins TRBV6-5 and TRBJ2-7; tentatively, D is TRBD2 (5 bases). This CDR3 is built from 15 residues. V lost 5 bases and J 0 bases, leaving 14 bases between the germline ends. The V gene's germline CDR1 is MNHEY and CDR2 SVGAGI. The chain's CDR3 is CASSPLASRSYEQYF. As DNA, the CDR3 is TGTGCCAGCAGTCCTCTAGCATCCCGCTCCTACGAGCAGTACTTC.

This clone occurred once. CDR3 coding DNA: TGTGCCTGGAGTGTGGGGGCGGCTAAGTCCTACGAGCAGTACTTC. This encodes CAWSVGAAKSYEQYF. The chain employs TRBV30 and TRBJ2-7, with D possibly TRBD1 on 6 matching bases. The length of the CDR3 is 15 residues. V dropped 0 bases and J dropped 1 base, with 13 bases sitting between them. In germline, CDR1 is GTSNPN, CDR2 SVGIG (reference sequence). Filled out from reference TRBV30 and TRBJ2-7, the complete variable domain reads SQTIHQWPATLVQPVGSPLSLECTVEGTSNPNLYWYRQAAGRGLQLLFYSVGIGQISSEVPQNLSASRPQDRQFILSSKKLLLSDSGFYLCAWSVGAAKSYEQYFGPGTRLTVT.

The V gene is TRBV30, the J gene TRBJ1-4; the D is unclear. Germline V CDR1 and CDR2: GTSNPN, SVGIG (reference sequence). Trimming removed 4 bases at V and 2 bases at J, with 8 bases between. The CDR3 is 13 residues long. CDR3 protein: CAWTGATNEKLFF. DNA of the CDR3: TGTGCCTGGACTGGAGCGACTAATGAAAAACTGTTTTTT.

The chain joins TRBV5-1 to TRBJ2-3; possibly TRBD1 for D (5 bases). CDR1 is SGHRS and CDR2 is YFSETQ in the germline V gene. CDR3 length: 14 residues. V was pared by 0 bases and J by 5 bases, with 10 bases between. DNA of the CDR3: TGCGCCAGCAGCTTGGAAGGGGTTGGAGATACGCAGTATTTT. This codes for CASSLEGVGDTQYF.

The chain combines TRBV6-2 or TRBV6-3 with TRBJ1-2; a weak D match, TRBD1 (5 bases). Germline V gene lookup returns CDR1 MNHEY and CDR2 SVGEGT. V was cut by 5 bases and J by 3 bases, with 16 bases left in between. This CDR3 contains 15 residues. CDR3 residues: CASSVKKGADYGYTF. The DNA for the CDR3 is TGTGCCAGCAGTGTGAAGAAAGGGGCGGACTATGGCTACACCTTC.